Shown below are 15 T cell receptor beta chains from a single sample sequenced in a study of CD8 T cells in ankylosing spondylitis. MiXCR, applied by TCRdb to the 5' RACE reads, yields one record per CDR3 protein. The table has 100,000 to 150,000 distinct CDR3 sequences, approximately 6.8% seen once. Input material: blood, either unsorted or a sorted T cell fraction (not recorded which). The receptors originated from a male donor with ankylosing spondylitis or in good health (not recorded which).

Ten or more counts support this clonotype. V gene TRBV5-6 combines with J gene TRBJ2-2, with TRBD2 identical over 8 bases. The length of the CDR3 is 16 residues. Germline V gene data show CDR1 as SGHDT and CDR2 as YYEEEE. The junction had 10 bases not matched to a gene; V was cut back by 4 bases and J by 5 bases. The CDR3 sequence: CASSARGAGATGELFF. The CDR3 DNA sequence: TGTGCCAGCAGCGCCCGGGGAGCGGGAGCAACCGGGGAGCTGTTTTTT.

V usage is TRBV9 and J usage is TRBJ2-1, with no clear D. The ends were cut back, 2 bases at V and 5 bases at J, with 5 bases in the middle. Germline V lookup: CDR1 SGDLS, CDR2 YYNGEE. The length of the CDR3 is 12 residues. For the CDR3, the DNA is TGTGCCAGCAGCGTGTTCCACAATGAGCAGTTCTTC. Translated, it gives CASSVFHNEQFF. The full variable domain, rest sourced from reference TRBV9 and TRBJ2-1, is DSGVTQTPKHLITATGQRVTLRCSPRSGDLSVYWYQQSLDQGLQFLIQYYNGEERAKGNILERFSAQQFPDLHSELNLSSLELGDSALYFCASSVFHNEQFFGPGTRLTVL.

There are many counts of this clonotype. This chain links TRBV15 with TRBJ2-7; D gene uncertain. The CDR3 length is 14 residues. Germline assignment: CDR1 LNHNV and CDR2 YYDKDF (reference sequence). V was pared by 5 bases and J by 0 bases, with 11 bases between. CDR3 sequence: CATSPTFSSYEQYF. The CDR3 coding sequence is TGTGCCACCAGCCCGACATTTAGCTCCTACGAGCAGTACTTC.

This clonotype was found many times. The chain couples TRBV20-1 to TRBJ2-7; D gene ambiguous. The CDR3 is 12 amino acids. Per germline, CDR1 DFQATT and CDR2 SNEGSKA (reference sequence). The V end was cut by 5 bases, the J end by 6 bases, with 14 bases between. The CDR3 reads CSAVDTPGEQYF. DNA for the CDR3: TGCAGTGCTGTAGACACCCCCGGCGAGCAGTACTTC.

This clonotype was seen ten or more times. The chain is built from TRBV20-1 and TRBJ2-3; 15 bases are shared with TRBD2. The germline V gene has CDR1 DFQATT and CDR2 SNEGSKA (reference sequence). V lost 3 bases and J lost 5; bases outside the gene matches: 9. The CDR3 sequence is 17 residues long. DNA for the CDR3: TGCAGTGCTAGGGAAGCCGGGACTAGCGGGGGGCTAGATACGCAGTATTTT. It encodes CSAREAGTSGGLDTQYF.

This clonotype showed up just a few times. The V gene is TRBV27, the J gene TRBJ1-6, with TRBD1 matching 7 bases. The CDR3 length is 17 residues. With V trimmed by 5 bases and J by 5 bases, 12 bases remained unmatched. Germline V lookup: CDR1 MNHEY, CDR2 SMNVEV (reference sequence). DNA of the CDR3: TGTGCCAGCAGTCGACAGGGTGGGCGATCCGATAATTCACCCCTCCACTTT. This translates into CASSRQGGRSDNSPLHF.

This clonotype was recorded many times. Here the CDR3 DNA reads TGCGCCAGCAGCTTTGGACCCGGCTCTGGGGCCAACGTCCTGACTTTC. The encoded protein is CASSFGPGSGANVLTF. The chain joins TRBV5-1 to TRBJ2-6; D gene ambiguous. The V gene's germline CDR1 is SGHRS and CDR2 YFSETQ. CDR3 size: 16 residues. V lost 2 bases to trimming and J lost 0 bases, with 9 bases between them.

This clonotype was counted ten times or more. This chain uses TRBV6-1 with TRBJ2-3; D gene ambiguous. Germline CDR1 and CDR2: MNHNS and SASEGT. Trimming left V 6 bases short and J 10 bases short, with 20 bases between. The CDR3 totals 14 residues. The CDR3 nucleotides read TGTGCCAGCAGACCCTGGGTCGCCGGCTCTGCGCAGTATTTT. The encoded protein is CASRPWVAGSAQYF.

The chain combines TRBV5-1 with TRBJ2-3; 13 bases align to TRBD2. The length of the CDR3 is 19 residues. Unmatched junction bases numbered 7, after V lost 0 bases and J lost 0 bases. The germline CDR1 and CDR2 sequences are SGHRS and YFSETQ. This CDR3 is CASSLVGLAGPTSTDTQYF. Written as DNA, the CDR3 is TGCGCCAGCAGCTTGGTGGGACTAGCGGGGCCTACTAGCACAGATACGCAGTATTTT.

This clonotype was recorded many times. The rearrangement uses TRBV10-3 and TRBJ1-1; perhaps TRBD1 as D (5 bases). Germline CDR1 and CDR2: ENHRY and SYGVKD. V was shortened by 7 bases and J by 3 bases, with 18 bases between the two germline ends. This CDR3 is built from 15 residues. The CDR3 bases are TGTGCCATCATCGAAGGGACCGGGGAATACACTGAAGCTTTCTTT. It translates to CAIIEGTGEYTEAFF.

This clonotype was observed at least ten times. This sequence joins TRBV18 and TRBJ2-7; no definite D call. The CDR3 sequence is 15 residues long. Trimming removed 1 base from V and 2 bases from J, with 12 bases in between. Germline CDR1 KGHSH, CDR2 LQKENI. Here the CDR3 reads CASSPRDGSTYEQYF. CDR3 coding DNA: TGTGCCAGCTCACCACGCGATGGATCAACCTACGAGCAGTACTTC.

This clonotype occurred many times. The chain carries TRBV7-8 and TRBJ2-7, with D possibly being TRBD2 (6 bases). V lost 3 bases, J lost 4 bases, and 19 bases lay in between. Germline loops: CDR1 SGHVS, CDR2 FQNEAQ. The CDR3 covers 16 residues. CDR3 nucleotides: TGTGCCAGCAGCTTTGGTGGGAGGACGTTGGGGTACGAGCAGTACTTC. Translating it yields CASSFGGRTLGYEQYF.

This clonotype was detected ten times or more. The genes are TRBV20-1 and TRBJ2-1, with 9 bases aligning to TRBD2. After removal of 5 bases from V and 7 bases from J, the junction contained 9 bases not matched to a gene. This CDR3 contains 14 residues. Germline CDR1 is DFQATT and CDR2 is SNEGSKA (reference sequence). The CDR3, as DNA: TGCAGTGCTCATGAGCGGGGGGTCTGGAATGAGCAGTTCTTC. Encoded protein: CSAHERGVWNEQFF.

In this sample, this clonotype turned up a few times. This sequence joins TRBV2 and TRBJ2-3; D unresolved. There are 14 residues in the CDR3. Trimming took off 7 bases at V and 4 bases at J, with 15 bases between the two ends. Germline V lookup: CDR1 SNHLY, CDR2 FYNNEI. The chain's CDR3 is CASTPQTGSDTQYF. CDR3 bases: TGTGCCAGCACCCCCCAGACCGGGTCAGATACGCAGTATTTT.

This clonotype was seen ten or more times. The genes are TRBV10-3 and TRBJ2-5; TRBD1 matches 7 bases. The V and J ends lost 5 bases and 3 bases, in that order; junction bases with no gene match: 6. The germline V gene encodes CDR1 ENHRY and CDR2 SYGVKD. There are 14 residues in the CDR3. In DNA, the CDR3 is TGTGCCATCAGTCCACAGGGGCCTGAAGAGACCCAGTACTTC. This translates into CAISPQGPEETQYF.